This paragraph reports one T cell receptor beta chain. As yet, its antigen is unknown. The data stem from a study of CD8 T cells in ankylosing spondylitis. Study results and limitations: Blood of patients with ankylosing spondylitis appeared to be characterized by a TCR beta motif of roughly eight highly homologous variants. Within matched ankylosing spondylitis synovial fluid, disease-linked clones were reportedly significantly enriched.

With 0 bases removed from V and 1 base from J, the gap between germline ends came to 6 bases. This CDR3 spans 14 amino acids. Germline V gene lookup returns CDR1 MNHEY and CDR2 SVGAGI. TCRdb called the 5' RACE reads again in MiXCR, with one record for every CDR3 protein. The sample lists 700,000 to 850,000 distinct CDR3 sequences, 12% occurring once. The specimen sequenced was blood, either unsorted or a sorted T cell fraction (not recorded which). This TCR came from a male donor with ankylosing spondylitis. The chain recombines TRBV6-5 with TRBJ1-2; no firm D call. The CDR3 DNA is TGTGCCAGCAGTTACTCGCCGATTAACTATGGCTACACCTTC. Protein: CASSYSPINYGYTF.